This T cell receptor beta chain was identified during a study of blood T cell repertoires in COVID-19. Study-level background: Samples of COVID-19 (acute and convalescent) were obtained from the United States, Italy and Spain.

In the original analysis: Amplification from reference gene primers served as the basis for estimated nucleated cell counts. Profiling relied on immunoSEQ multiplex PCR, and the TCRdb table lists in-frame clones only, not all of them. Clonal size and the V and J genes are those of that table, whereas D and trimming came from the DNA. The data hold approximately 60,000 clones, with around 82% observed a single time. Trimming took 6 bases from V and 9 from J; bases not matched to a gene: 6. The CDR3 contains 11 residues. Germline V gene lookup returns CDR1 DFQATT and CDR2 SNEGSKA (reference sequence). The sample consisted of peripheral blood. The clonotype comes from a woman over 75 with acute or convalescent COVID-19. The V call is TRBV20-1, the J call TRBJ2-7; TRBD1 matches 9 bases. In DNA form, the CDR3 reads TGCAGTGCGAGACAGGGGGAGAGGCAGTACTTC. It translates to CSARQGERQYF.